The next 20 T cell receptor beta chains were all read from a single sample in a study of T-cell reconstitution after alpha-beta-depleted transplantation in children. Unique molecular identifiers featured in how the TCRbeta library was prepared. TCRdb fed the PCR reads into MiXCR, producing one record per CDR3 protein. The repertoire holds about 200,000 distinct CDR3 sequences, with about 7% as singletons. The sample was PBMCs, taken before TCRalphabeta/CD19-depleted stem cell transplant. The receptors stem from a boy aged 2-15 years with acute lymphoblastic leukemia, due to receive a stem cell transplant.

This clonotype appeared many times. The chain employs TRBV18 and TRBJ2-1, with 7 bases fitting TRBD2. From germline, CDR1 is KGHSH and CDR2 LQKENI. The CDR3 covers 16 residues. V gave up 0 bases and J gave up 6 bases; unmatched junction bases: 8. Here the CDR3 reads CASSPPVRLAANEQFF. DNA for the CDR3: TGTGCCAGCTCACCACCTGTCCGGCTAGCGGCCAATGAGCAGTTCTTC.

This clonotype was recorded at least ten times. V and J are TRBV5-1 and TRBJ2-5; D remains ambiguous. CDR1 and CDR2 from the germline V gene are SGHRS and YFSETQ. Trimming removed 3 bases at V and 5 bases at J, with 5 bases between. The CDR3 length is 11 residues. The CDR3 region has the DNA TGCGCCAGCAGCTCCACCGAGACCCAGTACTTC. Translating gives CASSSTETQYF.

This clonotype has ten or more counts. This rearrangement joins TRBV14 to TRBJ1-2, with TRBD1 as a possible D gene (6 bases). The CDR3 has 14 residues. V gave up 0 bases and J gave up 6 bases, with 11 bases separating them. Germline V gene sequence: CDR1 SGHDN, CDR2 FVKESK. CDR3 sequence: CASSQEGRGDGYTF. CDR3 nucleotides: TGTGCCAGCAGCCAAGAAGGCAGGGGCGATGGCTACACCTTC.

This clonotype was recorded many times. This chain joins TRBV28 and TRBJ1-2; 8 nucleotides agree with TRBD1. Germline CDR1 and CDR2: MDHEN and SYDVKM. V trimming: 6 bases; J trimming: 5 bases; junction bases outside the gene matches: 5. This CDR3 spans 13 amino acids. The CDR3 spells CASSTGGKYGYTF. Here the CDR3 DNA reads TGTGCCAGCAGCACAGGGGGAAAGTATGGCTACACCTTC.

V usage is TRBV27 and J usage is TRBJ2-7; D uncertain. Trimming removed 10 bases from V and 7 bases from J, with 17 bases in between. The CDR3 is 12 amino acids. The V gene's germline CDR1 is MNHEY and CDR2 SMNVEV (reference sequence). CDR3 loop: CATTSSRSEQYF. CDR3 DNA sequence: TGTGCCACCACCTCATCGAGGAGTGAGCAGTACTTC.

This clonotype was found many times. This chain uses TRBV2 with TRBJ2-7; TRBD2 is a possible D gene (6 bases). V was shortened by 7 bases and J by 3 bases, with 10 bases between the two germline ends. The CDR3 sequence is 12 residues long. CDR1 and CDR2 (germline): SNHLY, FYNNEI. The CDR3 DNA is TGTGCCAGCATCGGGCGGGACTACGAGCAGTACTTC. Encoded protein: CASIGRDYEQYF.

This clonotype appeared many times. The V call is TRBV20-1, the J call TRBJ2-5, with D perhaps matching TRBD2 (6 bases). CDR1 DFQATT and CDR2 SNEGSKA come from the germline V gene (reference sequence). V was pared by 6 bases and J by 2 bases, with 16 bases between. This CDR3 is built from 14 residues. CDR3 in DNA: TGCAGTGCAGGAAGTGTGCGGGAACAAGAGACCCAGTACTTC. Its protein is CSAGSVREQETQYF.

This clonotype was recorded many times. J is TRBJ1-5 and V is TRBV6-2 or TRBV6-3; D call uncertain. The CDR3 runs to 14 residues. Germline CDR1 is MNHEY and CDR2 is SVGEGT. V gave up 0 bases and J gave up 2 bases, with 5 bases separating them. The chain's CDR3 is CASSYSRGNQPQHF. In DNA, the CDR3 is TGTGCCAGCAGTTACTCTCGGGGCAATCAGCCCCAGCATTTT.

This clonotype came up many times. The chain has TRBV5-6 and TRBJ2-4; 7 nucleotides agree with TRBD1. The germline CDR1 and CDR2 sequences are SGHDT and YYEEEE. This CDR3 spans 14 amino acids. Trimming took 4 bases from V and 6 from J; bases not matched to a gene: 7. The CDR3 sequence is CASSDDRAPNIQYF. CDR3 nucleotides: TGTGCCAGCAGCGATGACAGGGCCCCAAACATTCAGTACTTC.

The chain joins TRBV10-1 to TRBJ1-1; 7 bases agree with TRBD1. CDR1 and CDR2 from the germline V gene are WNHNN and SYGVQD (reference sequence). The length of the CDR3 is 13 residues. V lost 2 bases and J lost 8; bases outside the gene matches: 5. DNA for the CDR3: TGCGCCAGCAGTGAGACAGGACAGGCAGAAGCTTTCTTT. Residues: CASSETGQAEAFF.

This clonotype was seen many times. The rearrangement links TRBV20-1 to TRBJ2-5, with D perhaps TRBD2 (5 bases). This CDR3 is 12 amino acids long. V dropped 6 bases and J dropped 1 base, with 9 bases sitting between them. Germline assignment: CDR1 DFQATT and CDR2 SNEGSKA (reference sequence). The CDR3 sequence is CSAKDSQETQYF. CDR3 nucleotide sequence: TGCAGTGCCAAGGACTCCCAAGAGACCCAGTACTTC.

This clonotype has ten or more counts. The CDR3 DNA sequence: TGCGCCAGCAGCTTGGACGGTTACAATGAGCAGTTCTTC. Translation: CASSLDGYNEQFF. The chain uses TRBV5-1 and TRBJ2-1; D call uncertain. Trimming stripped 0 bases from V and 4 bases from J, with 5 bases between. Germline V lookup: CDR1 SGHRS, CDR2 YFSETQ. The CDR3 is 13 residues long.

This clonotype came up a few times. The chain joins TRBV7-6 to TRBJ2-1; tentatively, D is TRBD2 (6 bases). V dropped 3 bases and J dropped 9 bases, with 12 bases sitting between them. Germline V gene sequence: CDR1 SGHVS, CDR2 FNYEAQ. The CDR3 length is 13 residues. The CDR3 here is CASSFRASAEQFF. In nucleotides, the CDR3 is TGTGCCAGCAGCTTCCGGGCTAGCGCTGAGCAGTTCTTC. The variable domain in full, completed from reference TRBV7-6 and TRBJ2-1, reads GAGVSQSPRYKVTKRGQDVALRCDPISGHVSLYWYRQALGQGPEFLTYFNYEAQQDKSGLPNDRFSAERPEGSISTLTIQRTEQRDSAMYRCASSFRASAEQFFGPGTRLTVL.

V usage is TRBV10-3 and J usage is TRBJ2-1, with 16 bases that match TRBD2. This CDR3 region has 19 residues. The germline V gene has CDR1 ENHRY and CDR2 SYGVKD. Trimming removed 5 bases from V and 3 bases from J; junction bases left unmatched: 10. Here the CDR3 DNA reads TGTGCCATCAGTTTAGCCGGGACTAGCGGGGGGGCCGGCTACAATGAGCAGTTCTTC. It encodes CAISLAGTSGGAGYNEQFF.

This clonotype was counted only a few times. The V call is TRBV20-1, the J call TRBJ2-3; D uncertain. CDR1 is DFQATT, CDR2 SNEGSKA, per germline (reference sequence). V lost 8 bases to trimming and J lost 5 bases, with 11 bases between them. CDR3 length: 11 residues. CDR3 sequence (DNA): TGCAGTACGACACCCGGAGATACGCAGTATTTT. The encoded protein is CSTTPGDTQYF.

This clonotype was seen repeatedly, ten times or more. This rearrangement joins TRBV28 to TRBJ2-7; D is ambiguous. The CDR3 contains 12 residues. V lost 3 bases and J lost 5, with 8 bases in between. Germline CDR1 MDHEN, CDR2 SYDVKM. The DNA for the CDR3 is TGTGCCAGCAGTTTCGTGTCAAACGAGCAGTACTTC. Translation: CASSFVSNEQYF.

V is TRBV25-1 and J is TRBJ1-1; 7 nucleotides align to TRBD1. The CDR3 extends over 15 amino acids. J gave up 4 bases and V 6 bases, and 11 bases lay outside the gene matches. CDR1 and CDR2 from the germline V gene are MGHDK and SYGVNS. The CDR3 loop reads CASSLNRGDFTEAFF. Here the CDR3 DNA reads TGTGCCAGCAGCCTAAACAGGGGCGACTTCACTGAAGCTTTCTTT.

This clonotype was found a few times. The J gene is TRBJ2-1, the V gene TRBV28, with 14 positions matching TRBD2. The CDR3 loop spans 20 amino acids. The V gene's germline CDR1 is MDHEN and CDR2 SYDVKM. With V trimmed by 1 base and J by 0 bases, 8 bases remained unmatched. The CDR3 DNA sequence: TGTGCCAGCAGTTTATTCGGACTAGCGGGGGGTAAGAGCTCCTACAATGAGCAGTTCTTC. Protein sequence: CASSLFGLAGGKSSYNEQFF.

The V and J genes are TRBV7-2 and TRBJ1-5; no definite D call. Germline V gene sequence: CDR1 SGHTA, CDR2 FQGNSA. This CDR3 has 15 residues. V lost 0 bases, J lost 1 base, and 7 bases lay in between. The CDR3 DNA reads TGTGCCAGCAGCTTAGCGCACGGAAGCAATCAGCCCCAGCATTTT. Amino acid sequence: CASSLAHGSNQPQHF.

This chain uses TRBV7-9 with TRBJ1-6, with 7 nucleotides matching TRBD1. The V gene's germline CDR1 is SEHNR and CDR2 FQNEAQ (reference sequence). The J segment lost 6 bases and the V segment lost 1 base, leaving 3 bases of the junction unmatched. The CDR3 covers 15 residues. CDR3 sequence reads: CASSLGGTVNSPLHF. The CDR3, as DNA: TGTGCCAGCAGCTTAGGGGGGACAGTTAATTCACCCCTCCACTTT. The full variable domain, in which reference TRBV7-9 and TRBJ1-6 provide the parts outside the CDR3, is DTGVSQNPRHKITKRGQNVTFRCDPISEHNRLYWYRQTLGQGPEFLTYFQNEAQLEKSRLLSDRFSAERPKGSFSTLEIQRTEQGDSAMYLCASSLGGTVNSPLHFGNGTRLTVT.